These 9 T cell receptor beta chains originate from one sample sequenced in a study of CD8+ T cells in alopecia areata. RNA was extracted and reverse transcribed into cDNA as the sequencing template. TCRdb's table, derived via immunoSEQ multiplex PCR, lists solely in-frame clones and lacks some. The sample lists over 200,000 clones, about three fifths seen once, with around 0.46% in the top ten. The sample was CD4+ T cells sorted from blood, taken at week 0. These receptors all come from a human donor with alopecia areata.

V usage is TRBV11-2 and J usage is TRBJ2-5; 7 bases fit TRBD2. The CDR3 runs 15 residues. V shed 1 base, J shed 4 bases, and the junction held 6 bases outside the gene matches. Germline V CDR1 and CDR2: SGHAT, FQNNGV. CDR3 sequence: CASSLGGGVRETQYF. The CDR3 DNA reads as TGTGCCAGCAGCTTAGGGGGGGGAGTCCGAGAGACCCAGTACTTC.

The V call is TRBV19, the J call TRBJ1-1; 7 bases are shared with TRBD1. Germline V gene lookup returns CDR1 LNHDA and CDR2 SQIVND (reference sequence). This CDR3 has 14 residues. The junction had 6 bases not matched to a gene; V was cut back by 4 bases and J by 4 bases. Here the CDR3 reads CASSTRGRGTEAFF. The CDR3 DNA reads as TGTGCCAGTAGTACGAGGGGGCGCGGCACTGAAGCTTTCTTT.

The rearrangement uses TRBV30 and TRBJ1-3; 7 nucleotides line up with TRBD1. CDR1 is GTSNPN and CDR2 is SVGIG in the germline V gene (reference sequence). The CDR3 extends over 15 amino acids. CDR3 region: CAERQTGSFGNTIYF. CDR3 in DNA: TGTGCTGAGCGCCAGACAGGGAGTTTTGGAAACACCATATATTTT.

This chain links TRBV2 with TRBJ1-2; no clear D gene. Germline CDR1 and CDR2: SNHLY and FYNNEI. This CDR3 is built from 11 residues. V lost 8 bases and J lost 1, with 5 bases in between. The CDR3 region has the DNA TGTGCCAGCGTGGTTAACTATGGCTACACCTTC. This sequence encodes CASVVNYGYTF.

This chain connects TRBV4-2 to TRBJ2-2, with 8 bases fitting TRBD2. Germline V gene sequence: CDR1 LGHNA, CDR2 YNFKEQ. This CDR3 comprises 17 residues. The V gene end was trimmed by 1 base and the J gene end by 0 bases; junction bases not matched to a gene: 4. CDR3: CASSQASGPANTGELFF. DNA for the CDR3: TGTGCCAGCAGCCAAGCTAGCGGGCCTGCGAACACCGGGGAGCTGTTTTTT.

The chain couples TRBV19 to TRBJ1-1; 11 nucleotides align to TRBD1. The germline CDR1 and CDR2 sequences are LNHDA and SQIVND (reference sequence). This CDR3 has 13 residues. J gave up 11 bases and V 6 bases, and 8 bases lay outside the gene matches. For the CDR3, the DNA is TGTGCCAGTAGCCCCTTCGGGACAGGGGGGGCTTTCTTT. Protein: CASSPFGTGGAFF.

Note on this clone: Other DNA sequences in this specimen translate into the identical CDR3. The chain couples TRBV30 to TRBJ2-7, with D possibly matching TRBD1 (6 bases). Between the trimmed V and J ends, which lost 5 bases and 3 bases, there was a span of 11 bases. This CDR3 spans 12 amino acids. Looked up from germline, CDR1 is GTSNPN and CDR2 is SVGIG (reference sequence). CDR3 residues: CAWSVQGYEQYF. The CDR3, as DNA: TGTGCCTGGTCGGTACAGGGCTACGAGCAGTACTTC.

This chain uses TRBV25-1 with TRBJ1-2; D ambiguous. V shed 7 bases and J shed 4 bases, with 10 bases lying between them. The length of the CDR3 is 12 residues. Germline loops: CDR1 MGHDK, CDR2 SYGVNS. The CDR3 reads CASTDGTYGYTF. DNA for the CDR3: TGTGCCAGCACGGACGGCACCTATGGCTACACCTTC.

This clone was recorded a few times. This sequence joins TRBV5-1 and TRBJ2-5; D might be TRBD1 or TRBD2, each matching 5 bases. This CDR3 has 14 amino acids. Trimming shortened V by 4 bases and J by 5 bases, and 15 bases separated the two germline ends. Germline V gives CDR1 SGHRS, CDR2 YFSETQ. CDR3 loop: CASSGTPLRETQYF. CDR3 DNA sequence: TGCGCCAGCAGCGGGACCCCCCTGCGGGAGACCCAGTACTTC.